Given below is one T cell receptor beta chain in context. Its antigen is unknown. These data come from a study of cytomegalovirus exposure and HLA in healthy donors. The donors comprised healthy bone marrow donors. The length of the CDR3 is 15 residues. In germline, CDR1 is MNHEY, CDR2 SVGAGI. V gave up 5 bases and J gave up 1 base, with 14 bases separating them. The study's findings and limits: In vitro checks showed that a few CMV-associated chains really do target CMV antigens.

Researchers ran the PCR with 60 Vbeta and 13 Jbeta primers. TCRdb's table, derived via immunoSEQ multiplex PCR, lists solely in-frame clones and lacks some. The data show about 59,000 clones, around 85% seen once. The TCR was taken from a man aged 35-49 years in good health and CMV-seronegative. Material: PBMCs. The chain recombines TRBV6-5 with TRBJ1-2, with TRBD1 as a possible D gene (6 bases). The CDR3 sequence is CASSPSGQFNYGYTF. The CDR3 DNA reads TGTGCCAGCAGTCCCTCCGGACAGTTTAACTATGGCTACACCTTC.